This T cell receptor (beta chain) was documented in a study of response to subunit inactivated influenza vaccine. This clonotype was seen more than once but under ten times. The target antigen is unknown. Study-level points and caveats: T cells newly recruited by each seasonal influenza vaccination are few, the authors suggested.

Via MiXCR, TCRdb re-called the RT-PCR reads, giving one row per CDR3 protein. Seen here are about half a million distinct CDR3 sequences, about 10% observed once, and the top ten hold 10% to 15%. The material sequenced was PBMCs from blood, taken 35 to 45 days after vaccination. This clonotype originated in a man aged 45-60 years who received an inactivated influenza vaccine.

The CDR3, as DNA: TGTGCCAGCAGTCCCCCCGGTATTAGCGCTTACGAGCAGTACTTC. It yields the protein CASSPPGISAYEQYF. The rearrangement uses TRBV12-3 or TRBV12-4 and TRBJ2-7, with a tentative D call TRBD2 (5 bases). This CDR3 is 15 amino acids long. Trimming left V 5 bases short and J 4 bases short, with 18 bases between.